This T cell receptor (beta chain) was captured by sequencing in a study of PD-1 blockade in classical Hodgkin lymphoma (dated by TCRdb to the early 2020s). A note on the overall study: Nivolumab dosing was 3 mg/kg intravenously every 2 weeks, continuing until either disease progression or unacceptable toxicity. The study used TCR beta sequencing and CyTOF to define a peripheral blood immune signature of response to PD-1 blockade in classical Hodgkin lymphoma. Findings and caveats that apply to the study as a whole: By C4D1, a significant rise was seen in CD4+ TCR diversity but not in CD8+ TCR diversity (p=0.0027 vs p=0.16), and the rise was most apparent among complete responders (p=0.02). Trial patients achieving complete response had baseline diversity similar to newly diagnosed patients, whereas partial responders and progressors had significantly lower diversity. Newly diagnosed patients were reported to have lower baseline TCR diversity than healthy donors, and relapsed/refractory patients were reported to have lower baseline TCR diversity still. The study was restricted to a single clinical trial cohort, and the causes of repertoire differences, possibly disease activity or prior therapy, were left undefined. Diversity was lower in patients who began nivolumab less than 1 year after ASCT, so these patients were left out of later analyses to avoid confounding by immune reconstitution.

The Qiagen DNeasy kit was used to extract genomic DNA both from unsorted PBMCs and from the negatively selected CD4+ and CD8+ fractions. Using primers that anneal to V and J segments, immunoSEQ multiplex PCR amplified the TCR beta CDR3 regions. A synthetic immune receptor repertoire was used to minimize amplification bias, and any residual bias was removed computationally once sequencing was done. The study's processing was this. Repertoire diversity was quantified as the Shannon entropy index using custom Python scripts. Unsorted, CD4+ and CD8+ repertoires were examined separately, except in combined analyses, for which CD4+ and CD8+ sequences were merged in silico. Clonal expansion was defined as at least a 2-fold frequency increase after treatment relative to C1D1, with a pseudocount of 0.5 for undetected baseline clones. Clones with 0 or 1 copy at C1D1 were defined as singleton clones, while clones with 2 or more copies were defined as non-singleton clones. Clones expanded in unsorted samples were assigned a CD4+, CD8+ or unknown annotation through matching of protein sequences in sorted samples from the same patient. Wilcoxon tests on paired samples were used to test changes in diversity from C1D1 to C4D1. Sourced from immuneACCESS, this table was stored by TCRdb with only in-frame sequences that have V and J called. A share of the clones is absent; for the studies checked, an unresolved V gene accounts for under half, and the remainder has no known explanation. From that table come the V and J calls and clone size; the DNA was used to work out D and trimming. The sample table records approximately 5,000 clones; around 80% of these occur just once. The ten biggest clones cover around 3.6% of the sample.

According to the study, the label for this sample's time point signals: cycle 4 day 1 (C4D1), after 6 weeks of nivolumab. Relapse after autologous stem cell transplantation had occurred in all trial patients, and cohorts A, B and C were distinguished by prior brentuximab vedotin exposure. CD4+ T cells were purified from thawed PBMCs by magnetic negative selection with a Miltenyi CD4+ T cell isolation kit. The trial cohort comprised about 60 patients with relapsed/refractory classical Hodgkin lymphoma whose best overall responses were complete response, partial response or progressive disease. Trial patients were treated with single-agent nivolumab in the multi-cohort phase II CheckMate 205 trial. Best overall response was determined by an independent review committee according to the 2007 International Working Group response criteria. Trial PBMCs were obtained immediately prior to nivolumab initiation (C1D1) and on therapy at cycle 2 day 1 and cycle 4 day 1. After peripheral blood was drawn into 8 mL Vacutainer Cell Preparation Tubes, PBMCs were isolated by centrifugation and then cryopreserved. Purified CD4+ and CD8+ fractions were prepared only for cases in which an additional PBMC sample was available. Magnetically labelled cells were depleted on LS columns in a quadroMACS separator, and the flow-through was collected as the purified fraction.

Notes on this clone: Its antigen is unknown. There are no base qualities to consult, and no much larger clone falls within one base.

The receptor was isolated from a human donor with classical Hodgkin lymphoma. This specimen consisted of CD4+ T cells from blood, obtained before the fourth cycle of nivolumab.

At the DNA level, the sequence is TGTGCCAGCAGCTTAGGGCCTTATCAGCCCCAGCATTTT. The resulting protein is CASSLGPYQPQHF. The V and J segments used are TRBV7-7 and TRBJ1-5; the D gene lacks a confident call. The germline V gene (reference sequence) sets CDR1 to SSHAT and CDR2 to FNYEAQ. The CDR3 runs 13 amino acids, cysteine and phenylalanine included. CDR3 DNA is the only sequence kept; it has 39 bases, read in frame from the first base. Trimming takes 1 base from V and 5 bases from J, and the germline ends sit 6 bases apart.